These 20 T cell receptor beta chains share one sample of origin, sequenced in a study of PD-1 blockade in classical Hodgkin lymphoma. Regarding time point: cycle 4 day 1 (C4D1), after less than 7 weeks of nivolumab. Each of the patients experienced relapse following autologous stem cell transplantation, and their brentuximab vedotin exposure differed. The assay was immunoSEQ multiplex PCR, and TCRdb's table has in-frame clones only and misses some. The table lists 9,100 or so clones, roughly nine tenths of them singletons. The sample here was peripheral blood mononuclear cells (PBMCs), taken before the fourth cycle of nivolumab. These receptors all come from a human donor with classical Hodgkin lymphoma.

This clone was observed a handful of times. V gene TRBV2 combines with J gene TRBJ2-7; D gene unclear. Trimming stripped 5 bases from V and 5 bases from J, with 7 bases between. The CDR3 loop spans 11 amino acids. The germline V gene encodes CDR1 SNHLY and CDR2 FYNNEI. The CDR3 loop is CASSRADEQYF. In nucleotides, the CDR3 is TGTGCCAGCAGTCGGGCAGACGAGCAGTACTTC.

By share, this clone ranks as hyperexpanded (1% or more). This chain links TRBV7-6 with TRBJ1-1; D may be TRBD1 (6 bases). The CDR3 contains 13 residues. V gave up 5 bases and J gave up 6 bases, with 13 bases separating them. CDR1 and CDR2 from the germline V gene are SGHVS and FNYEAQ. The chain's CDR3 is CASSTSQGAEAFF. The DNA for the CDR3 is TGTGCCAGCAGCACCTCACAGGGAGCTGAAGCTTTCTTT.

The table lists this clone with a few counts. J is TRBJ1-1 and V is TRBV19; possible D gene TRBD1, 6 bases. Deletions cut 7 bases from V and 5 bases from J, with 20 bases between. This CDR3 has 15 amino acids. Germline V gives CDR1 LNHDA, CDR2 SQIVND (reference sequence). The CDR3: CASTYGRTVRTEAFF. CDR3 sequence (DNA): TGTGCCAGTACCTACGGCCGGACAGTAAGAACTGAAGCTTTCTTT.

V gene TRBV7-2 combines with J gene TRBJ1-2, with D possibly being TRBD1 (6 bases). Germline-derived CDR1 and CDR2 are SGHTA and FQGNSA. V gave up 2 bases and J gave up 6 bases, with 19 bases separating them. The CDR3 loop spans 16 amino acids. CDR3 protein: CASSLFPPGKGDGYTF. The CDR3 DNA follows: TGTGCCAGCAGCTTATTCCCCCCAGGGAAGGGGGATGGCTACACCTTC.

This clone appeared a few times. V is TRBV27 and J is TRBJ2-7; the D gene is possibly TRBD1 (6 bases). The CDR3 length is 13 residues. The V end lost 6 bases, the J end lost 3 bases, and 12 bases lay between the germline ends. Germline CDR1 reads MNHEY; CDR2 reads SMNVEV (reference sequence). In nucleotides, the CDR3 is TGTGCCAGCAGACCGGGACACCTCTACGAGCAGTACTTC. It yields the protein CASRPGHLYEQYF.

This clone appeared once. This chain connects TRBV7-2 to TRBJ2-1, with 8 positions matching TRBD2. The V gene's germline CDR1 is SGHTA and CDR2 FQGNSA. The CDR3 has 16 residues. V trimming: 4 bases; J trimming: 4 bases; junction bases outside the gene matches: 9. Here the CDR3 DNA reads TGTGCCAGCAGCTCCGAAACACTAGCGGTTTACAATGAGCAGTTCTTC. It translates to CASSSETLAVYNEQFF.

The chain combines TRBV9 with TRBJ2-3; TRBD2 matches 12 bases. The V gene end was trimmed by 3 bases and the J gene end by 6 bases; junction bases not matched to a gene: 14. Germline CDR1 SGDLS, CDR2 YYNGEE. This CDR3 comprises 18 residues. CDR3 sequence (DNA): TGTGCCAGCAGCGCCCGACTAGCGGGAGATTGGGGGGGGGATACGCAGTATTTT. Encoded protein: CASSARLAGDWGGDTQYF. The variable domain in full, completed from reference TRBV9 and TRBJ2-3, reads DSGVTQTPKHLITATGQRVTLRCSPRSGDLSVYWYQQSLDQGLQFLIQYYNGEERAKGNILERFSAQQFPDLHSELNLSSLELGDSALYFCASSARLAGDWGGDTQYFGPGTRLTVL.

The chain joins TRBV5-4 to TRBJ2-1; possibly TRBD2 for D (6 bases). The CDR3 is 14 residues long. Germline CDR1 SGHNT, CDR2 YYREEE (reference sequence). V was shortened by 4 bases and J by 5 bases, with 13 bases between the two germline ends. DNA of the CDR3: TGTGCCAGCAGCCTGGAGGGGCTCCACAATGAGCAGTTCTTC. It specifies CASSLEGLHNEQFF.

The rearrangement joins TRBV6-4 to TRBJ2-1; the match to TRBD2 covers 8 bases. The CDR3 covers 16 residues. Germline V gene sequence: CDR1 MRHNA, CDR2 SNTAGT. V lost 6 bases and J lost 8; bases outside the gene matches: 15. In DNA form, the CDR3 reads TGTGCCAGCAGCCCCTTCGGCAGCGGGAGCCACGATGAGCAGTTCTTC. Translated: CASSPFGSGSHDEQFF.

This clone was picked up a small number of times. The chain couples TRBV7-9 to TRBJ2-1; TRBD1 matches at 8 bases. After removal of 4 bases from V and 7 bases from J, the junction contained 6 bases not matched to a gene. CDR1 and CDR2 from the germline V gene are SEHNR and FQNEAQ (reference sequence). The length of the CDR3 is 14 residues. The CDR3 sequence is CASSSAQGGNEQFF. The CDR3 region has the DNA TGTGCCAGCAGCTCGGCACAGGGGGGTAATGAGCAGTTCTTC.

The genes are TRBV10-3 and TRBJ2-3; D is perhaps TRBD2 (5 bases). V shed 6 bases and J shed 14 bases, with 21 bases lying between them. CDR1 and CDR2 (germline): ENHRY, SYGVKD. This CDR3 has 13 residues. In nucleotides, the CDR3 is TGTGCCATCAGGATTAACACCGGGGTCCGGAGGTATTTT. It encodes CAIRINTGVRRYF.

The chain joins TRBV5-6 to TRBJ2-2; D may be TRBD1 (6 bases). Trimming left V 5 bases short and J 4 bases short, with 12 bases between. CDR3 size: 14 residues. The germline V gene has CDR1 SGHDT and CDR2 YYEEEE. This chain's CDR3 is CASSSFRGTGELFF. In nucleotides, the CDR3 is TGTGCCAGCAGTTCTTTCAGGGGCACCGGGGAGCTGTTTTTT.

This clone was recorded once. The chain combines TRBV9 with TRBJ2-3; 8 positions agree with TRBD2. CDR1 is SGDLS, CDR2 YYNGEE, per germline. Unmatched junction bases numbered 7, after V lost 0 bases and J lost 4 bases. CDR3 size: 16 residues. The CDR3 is CASSVEPAGVADTQYF. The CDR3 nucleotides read TGTGCCAGCAGCGTAGAGCCAGCGGGAGTGGCAGATACGCAGTATTTT.

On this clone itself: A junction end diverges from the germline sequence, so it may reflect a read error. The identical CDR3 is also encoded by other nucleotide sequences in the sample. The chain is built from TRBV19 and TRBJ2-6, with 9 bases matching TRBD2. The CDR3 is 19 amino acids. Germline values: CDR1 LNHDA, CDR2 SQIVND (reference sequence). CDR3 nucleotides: TGTGCCAGTAGTATGCCCCTCCGCGGGAGGGCCTTTGGGGCCAACGTCTTGACTTTC. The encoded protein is CASSMPLRGRAFGANVLTF.

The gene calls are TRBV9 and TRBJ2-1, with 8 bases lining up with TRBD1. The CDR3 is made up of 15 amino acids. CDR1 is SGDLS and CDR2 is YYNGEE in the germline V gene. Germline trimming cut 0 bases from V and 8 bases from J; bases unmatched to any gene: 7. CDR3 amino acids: CASSVGQGPLDEQFF. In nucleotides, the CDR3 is TGTGCCAGCAGCGTAGGACAGGGGCCTCTCGATGAGCAGTTCTTC. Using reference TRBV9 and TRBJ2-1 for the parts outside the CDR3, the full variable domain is DSGVTQTPKHLITATGQRVTLRCSPRSGDLSVYWYQQSLDQGLQFLIQYYNGEERAKGNILERFSAQQFPDLHSELNLSSLELGDSALYFCASSVGQGPLDEQFFGPGTRLTVL.

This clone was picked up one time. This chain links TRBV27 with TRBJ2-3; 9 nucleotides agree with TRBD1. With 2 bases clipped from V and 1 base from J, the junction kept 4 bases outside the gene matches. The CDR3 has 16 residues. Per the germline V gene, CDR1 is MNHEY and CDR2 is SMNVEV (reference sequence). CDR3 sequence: CASSLGTGFGTDTQYF. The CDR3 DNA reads TGTGCCAGCAGTTTAGGGACAGGGTTTGGCACAGATACGCAGTATTTT.

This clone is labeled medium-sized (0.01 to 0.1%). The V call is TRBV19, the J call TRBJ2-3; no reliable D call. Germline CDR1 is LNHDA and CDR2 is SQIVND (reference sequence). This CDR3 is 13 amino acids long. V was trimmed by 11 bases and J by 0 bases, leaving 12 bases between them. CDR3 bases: TGTGCCGGATCCCGTACCAGCACAGATACGCAGTATTTT. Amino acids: CAGSRTSTDTQYF. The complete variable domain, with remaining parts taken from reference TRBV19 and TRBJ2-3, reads DGGITQSPKYLFRKEGQNVTLSCEQNLNHDAMYWYRQDPGQGLRLIYYSQIVNDFQKGDIAEGYSVSREKKESFPLTVTSAQKNPTAFYLCAGSRTSTDTQYFGPGTRLTVL.

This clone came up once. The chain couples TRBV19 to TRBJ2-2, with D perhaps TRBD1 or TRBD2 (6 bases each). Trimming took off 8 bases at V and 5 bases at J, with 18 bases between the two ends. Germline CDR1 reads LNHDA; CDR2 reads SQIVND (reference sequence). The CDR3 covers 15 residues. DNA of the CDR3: TGTGCCAGTCGAGGGGGGCAGGGTCGAACCGGGGAGCTGTTTTTT. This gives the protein CASRGGQGRTGELFF.

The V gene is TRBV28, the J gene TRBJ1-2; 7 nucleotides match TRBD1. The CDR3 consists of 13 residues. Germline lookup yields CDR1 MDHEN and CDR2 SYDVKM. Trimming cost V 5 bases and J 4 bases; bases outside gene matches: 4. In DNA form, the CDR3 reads TGTGCCAGCAGTACCGGGACAGTCTATGGCTACACCTTC. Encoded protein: CASSTGTVYGYTF.

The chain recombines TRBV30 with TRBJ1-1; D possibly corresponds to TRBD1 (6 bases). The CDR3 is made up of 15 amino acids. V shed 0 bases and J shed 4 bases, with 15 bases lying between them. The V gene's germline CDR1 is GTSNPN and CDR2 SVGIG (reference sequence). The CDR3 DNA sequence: TGTGCCTGGAGTGTACGTGGGGGCATGGGCACTGAAGCTTTCTTT. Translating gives CAWSVRGGMGTEAFF.